This T cell receptor beta chain was obtained from a study of OX40 agonist ivuxolimab in advanced cancers. Background for the entire study: Ivuxolimab was a fully human IgG2 agonistic monoclonal antibody targeting the costimulatory receptor OX40 (CD134). Intravenous ivuxolimab was administered to patients every 2 weeks at six dose levels: 0.01, 0.1, 0.3, 1.5, 3 and 10 mg/kg. Of the roughly 51 patients in dose escalation, around 19 had hepatocellular carcinoma, about 15 had melanoma, 9 had renal cell carcinoma and 9 had head and neck cancer. In the dose-escalation cohort, 82.7% of patients were male, and the mean age was approximately 64 years, with a range of about 23 to 90. Patients were allowed to have had prior anti-PD-1, anti-PD-L1 or anti-CTLA-4 therapy, and approximately 40% of the dose-escalation patients had previously received checkpoint inhibitors. Partial responses occurred in three dose-escalation patients, of whom one had hepatocellular carcinoma and two had cutaneous melanoma. The purpose of peripheral TCRbeta sequencing was to test whether ivuxolimab changed TCR sequence diversity and led to clonal T-cell expansion. The monotherapy dose-escalation portion (N ≈ 50 patients) of the phase I ivuxolimab trial is reported in the paper.

This clone was recorded a few times. Its specific antigen is unknown. Per-base quality was not reported, and no clone a single base away is much larger than it. For sequencing of the TCRbeta CDR3 region, genomic DNA was extracted from the sorted cells. TCRbeta CDR3 regions were sequenced using the immunoSEQ Assay. TCRdb obtained this table from immuneACCESS and retained in-frame rearrangements with V and J assigned. These tables miss some clones; where compared with another copy, unresolved V genes account for less than half of the shortfall, and the remainder is unexplained. This sample gives tens of thousands of clones in total; more than 70% of them show up just once. Approximately 0.43% of the sample goes to the ten largest clones. General findings and caveats noted by the study authors: The antigen specificity of the clonally expanded peripheral T cells was not determined. In partial responders in the 0.1-3.0 mg/kg groups, normalized peripheral clonal expansion was found to be among the lowest, especially among CD8+ T cells. Low levels of normalized T-cell clonal expansion were also seen in some patients who did not respond. At doses of 0.1 to 3.0 mg/kg, clonal expansion of both CD4+ and CD8+ blood T cells was observed from baseline to week 6. On average, CD8+ T cells showed more expanded clones than CD4+ T cells after ivuxolimab.

The trial excluded patients who had a history of autoimmune disease or who were on systemic immunosuppression. Peripheral blood for TCR sequencing was drawn from every dose cohort at baseline, at cycle 4 day 1 and at cycle 7 day 1. The samples were drawn from a first-in-human, open-label, multicenter phase I dose-escalation trial of ivuxolimab. Adults with locally advanced or metastatic melanoma, renal cell carcinoma, hepatocellular carcinoma or head and neck squamous cell carcinoma were enrolled in the trial. Before TCR sequencing, CD4+ and CD8+ T cells were separately sorted from peripheral blood. As encoded in the germline V gene, CDR1 is MNHNS while CDR2 is SASEGT. There are 14 amino acids in the CDR3, from cysteine to phenylalanine inclusive. Only the CDR3 DNA stays, 42 bases, in frame from base 1. At the junction V is shortened by 6 bases and J by 0 bases, with 8 bases in between.

The sequence derives from an adult with an advanced solid tumor such as melanoma, head and neck, liver or kidney cancer. This specimen consisted of CD4+ or CD8+ T cells sorted from blood, obtained in a trial of the OX40 agonist ivuxolimab. The rearrangement joined TRBV6-1 to TRBJ2-2; the D gene is perhaps TRBD2, from 6 matching bases. At the DNA level, the sequence is TGTGCCAGCAGGGGACTCGCGAACACCGGGGAGCTGTTTTTT. This is translated as CASRGLANTGELFF.